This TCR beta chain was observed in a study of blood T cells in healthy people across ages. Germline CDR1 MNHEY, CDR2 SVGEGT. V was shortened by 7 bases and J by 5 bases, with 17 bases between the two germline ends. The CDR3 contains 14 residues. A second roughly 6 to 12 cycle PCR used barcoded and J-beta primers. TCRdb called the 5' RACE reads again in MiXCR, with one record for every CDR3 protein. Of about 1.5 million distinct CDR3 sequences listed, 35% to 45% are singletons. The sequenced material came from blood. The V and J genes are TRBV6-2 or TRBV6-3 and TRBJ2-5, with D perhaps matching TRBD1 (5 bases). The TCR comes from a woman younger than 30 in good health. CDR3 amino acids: CASTQTEMGETQYF. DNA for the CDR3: TGTGCCAGCACCCAGACAGAGATGGGGGAGACCCAGTACTTC.